Below are 11 T cell receptor beta chains sequenced from a single sample in a study of shared clonotypes between healthy human individuals. Sequencing used immunoSEQ multiplex PCR; TCRdb keeps in-frame clones, though not all of them. The table has hundreds of thousands of clones, roughly 95% seen once. The naive CD8 fraction comprised CD45RO-negative cells positively selected for CCR7 and excluded terminally differentiated effector memory CD45RA+ cells. Sequenced: naive CD8+ T cells sorted from blood. The receptor set was obtained from a woman in her 30s in good health.

V is TRBV2 and J is TRBJ2-1; 9 bases are a match to TRBD2. CDR3 length equals 15 residues. Germline trimming cut 6 bases from V and 0 bases from J; bases unmatched to any gene: 3. Germline lookup yields CDR1 SNHLY and CDR2 FYNNEI. This chain's CDR3 is CASRAGGRSYNEQFF. DNA of the CDR3: TGTGCCAGCAGAGCGGGAGGCCGCTCCTACAATGAGCAGTTCTTC.

This clone was detected a few times. Additional DNA sequences in this sample encode the identical CDR3. The chain combines TRBV27 with TRBJ2-7; 9 bases align to TRBD1. The CDR3 runs 12 residues. V lost 5 bases and J lost 6; bases outside the gene matches: 2. Germline CDR1 MNHEY, CDR2 SMNVEV (reference sequence). CDR3 residues: CASSPTGGEQYF. For the CDR3, the DNA is TGTGCCAGCAGTCCGACAGGGGGCGAGCAGTACTTC.

The CDR3 loop is CATSTELAGAGDTQYF. CDR3 sequence (DNA): TGTGCCACCAGCACCGAACTAGCGGGAGCCGGAGATACGCAGTATTTT. The chain combines TRBV15 with TRBJ2-3; 11 bases line up with TRBD2. Germline CDR1 is LNHNV and CDR2 is YYDKDF (reference sequence). CDR3 size: 16 residues. V lost 4 bases, J lost 5 bases, and 8 bases stayed unmatched.

This clone was counted a single time. At the DNA level, this CDR3 is encoded by other sequences in the same sample as well. The J gene is TRBJ2-7, the V gene TRBV11-2; TRBD1 agrees at 7 bases. The CDR3 runs to 14 residues. The V segment lost 1 base and the J segment 3 bases; nucleotides outside the gene matches: 3. Germline CDR1 reads SGHAT; CDR2 reads FQNNGV. The CDR3 loop reads CASSLGTGVYEQYF. CDR3 coding DNA: TGTGCCAGCAGCTTAGGGACAGGAGTCTACGAGCAGTACTTC.

On this clone itself: This same CDR3 is encoded by further DNA sequences in the sample. This chain uses TRBV27 with TRBJ1-1; D possibly corresponds to TRBD1 (5 bases). V lost 2 bases to trimming and J lost 2 bases, with 6 bases between them. Germline V gene lookup returns CDR1 MNHEY and CDR2 SMNVEV (reference sequence). The length of the CDR3 is 13 residues. The CDR3 nucleotides are TGTGCCAGCAGTTTAGGGACCAACACTGAAGCTTTCTTT. This sequence encodes CASSLGTNTEAFF.

This sequence joins TRBV6-1 and TRBJ2-3, with no clear D. Germline CDR1 and CDR2: MNHNS and SASEGT. With 10 bases removed from V and 5 bases from J, the gap between germline ends came to 10 bases. CDR3 length: 11 amino acids. The CDR3 is CATNTEDTQYF. For the CDR3, the DNA is TGTGCCACCAACACGGAAGATACGCAGTATTTT.

This chain connects TRBV14 to TRBJ2-7, with D tentatively TRBD1 (6 bases). The germline V and J ends were trimmed by 0 bases and 7 bases, with 22 bases remaining between them. Germline V gene data show CDR1 as SGHDN and CDR2 as FVKESK. The CDR3 is 17 amino acids. CDR3 sequence: CASSQEMAVRGRGEQYF. The CDR3 DNA is TGTGCCAGCAGCCAAGAAATGGCCGTCAGGGGAAGGGGGGAGCAGTACTTC.

The J gene is TRBJ1-5, the V gene TRBV2; unclear D gene. Germline lookup yields CDR1 SNHLY and CDR2 FYNNEI. The CDR3 sequence is 16 residues long. The V and J ends lost 3 bases and 6 bases respectively, with 18 bases between them. CDR3 amino acids: CASSDPRTEAGQPQHF. CDR3 DNA sequence: TGTGCCAGCAGTGACCCCCGGACGGAGGCGGGTCAGCCCCAGCATTTT. The whole variable domain, remainder taken from reference TRBV2 and TRBJ1-5, is EPEVTQTPSHQVTQMGQEVILRCVPISNHLYFYWYRQILGQKVEFLVSFYNNEISEKSEIFDDQFSVERPDGSNFTLKIRSTKLEDSAMYFCASSDPRTEAGQPQHFGDGTRLSIL.

This rearrangement joins TRBV7-9 to TRBJ2-5; 8 positions match TRBD1. The junction had 5 bases not matched to a gene; V was cut back by 5 bases and J by 0 bases. Germline CDR1 SEHNR, CDR2 FQNEAQ (reference sequence). The CDR3 spans 15 residues. The CDR3: CASSPRDRYQETQYF. The CDR3, as DNA: TGTGCCAGCAGCCCTCGGGACAGGTACCAAGAGACCCAGTACTTC.

The CDR3 coding sequence is TGTGCCACCAGCAGAGATCCCCGCCAGGTTGATCGGGCTGAAGCTTTCTTT. Translated, it gives CATSRDPRQVDRAEAFF. J is TRBJ1-1 and V is TRBV15; D not certain. From germline, CDR1 is LNHNV and CDR2 YYDKDF (reference sequence). The V gene lost 0 bases and the J gene lost 6 bases, with 20 bases spanning the gap. This CDR3 is 17 amino acids long.

This clone was picked up one time. The chain recombines TRBV11-2 with TRBJ2-7; D is possibly TRBD1 (6 bases). The CDR3 spans 16 residues. Germline V gene data show CDR1 as SGHAT and CDR2 as FQNNGV. V was cut by 2 bases and J by 3 bases, with 17 bases left in between. As DNA, the CDR3 is TGTGCCAGCAGCTTAAGGACAGCCCAAAGGTACTACGAGCAGTACTTC. Translated: CASSLRTAQRYYEQYF.